Given below is one TCR beta chain in context. This clonotype was seen more than once but under ten times. The specificity of this receptor is unknown. No quality values exist for individual bases; no much larger clone is one base distant. Measured from the cysteine to the phenylalanine, the CDR3 is 13 residues long. Left in the record is the CDR3 DNA by itself, 39 bases read in frame from the first base. V has 6 bases trimmed and J has 3 bases trimmed; junction bases matching no gene number 6. The germline V gene (reference sequence) supplies CDR1 DFQATT and CDR2 SNEGSKA. This entry belongs to a study of blood T cells in healthy people across ages (dated by TCRdb to about 2015). As for the study more broadly: In model experiments, roughly one uniquely barcoded TCR beta cDNA molecule per two T cells was captured by template switching. Using deep sequencing normalized with unique cDNA molecular identifiers, the study measured how TCR beta repertoire diversity changes with age. Donors were grouped into four age groups: young (average roughly 17 years), middle-aged (39), aged (around 60) and long-lived (approximately 78). Donors of different ages were randomly distributed across sequencing lanes to avoid experimental bias. For two donors (one aged 18 to 29 and one aged 80 or older), the study analyzed two additional independent replicas of 1 million unique cDNA reads from the same blood draw. Here is what the overall study found, with its caveats: Because donor CMV infection status was unknown, age-related changes in expanded clonotypes were potentially confounded. Conclusive comparison of naive and antigen-experienced compartments was prevented by the profiling of bulk unsorted PBMCs. As age increased, observed TCR beta diversity per million T cells dropped in a roughly linear way, and a significant reduction was already evident by age 40. Total diversity estimates from one million sequenced T cells were considered lower bounds and underestimates. Compared with the aged group, the long-lived group had more naive CD4+ T cells, fewer expanded clones and increased TCR diversity, suggesting age selection. The percentage of naive T cells measured by flow cytometry correlated strongly with observed TCR beta diversity.

Systemically healthy Caucasian individuals from Russia, 39 in total and aged about 6 to 95 years, were included as donors. Ten milliliters of peripheral blood were collected from each donor into EDTA-treated Vacutainer tubes. PBMCs were isolated by Ficoll-Paque density-gradient centrifugation, with at least 7 million obtained per sample. Trizol reagent was used to extract total RNA from the PBMCs, yielding at least 5 micrograms per sample. For every donor, an aliquot of PBMCs went through flow cytometry to measure the percentages of naive CD45RAhigh/CD27high T cells. Library prep was done by 5' RACE. The second PCR ran for roughly 7 to 11 cycles and used a J-beta primer mix along with a sample-barcoded 5' primer. Each TCR beta cDNA molecule received a unique molecular identifier from a template-switch 5' adaptor carrying 12 random nucleotides. At least 2.5 million CDR3-containing paired-end reads were obtained from each sample. The Mint cDNA synthesis kit, primed by a TRBC-specific oligonucleotide, was used to synthesize first-strand cDNA from all RNA. All cDNA was treated with uracil-DNA glycosylase and then went through a first 18-cycle PCR with the universal primers M1SS and BC2_uni_R. Regarding the original processing steps: For normalization, 1 million high-quality reads, each with a distinct molecular identifier, were randomly selected from each sample. Reads with shared molecular identifiers were discarded instead of being binned into consensus sequences. CDR3 identification, clonotype clustering and error correction used MiTCR with a Q25 quality threshold and the strictest error-elimination algorithm. Lower-bound total TCR beta diversity was estimated with a nonparametric unseen species model using Euler transformation. TCRdb's own reprocessing of the public reads used fastp at Q25 and MiXCR and kept productive beta chains. Here each entry gathers all rows of one CDR3 protein and keeps the most common genes and DNA. The authors' filters were not applied to this entry. Recorded for this sample are 1.8 million or so distinct CDR3 sequences; roughly two fifths of them occurred a single time. The top ten constitute roughly 24% of the sample.

This sequence uses TRBV20-1 and TRBJ1-2; 8 central bases correspond to TRBD1. The sequenced sample consisted of blood. This receptor was taken from a human donor in good health. The DNA is as follows: TGCAGTGCACGGGACAGGAGTGACTATGGCTACACCTTC. The translation is CSARDRSDYGYTF.